This TCR beta chain comes out of a study of blood T cell repertoires in COVID-19. Study-level information: T cells, B-cell-depleted T cells, or PBMCs supplied cDNA or gDNA.

Original handling: Amplification with reference gene primers provided the estimates of nucleated cell counts. Repertoires were generated with immunoSEQ multiplex PCR, while TCRdb's copy carries only in-frame clones and drops some. Clone size and the V and J calls come from that table; the DNA yielded D and trimming. The sample includes 380,000 or so clones, roughly 90% seen only once; the top ten take about 0.89%. Individuals aged about 18 to 100 years were recruited from approximately 24 US areas. Membership in each cohort depended on participant-reported clinical history. Germline assignment: CDR1 LGHNT and CDR2 FRNRAP. V was cut by 3 bases and J by 9 bases, with 6 bases left in between. CDR3 length: 12 residues.

The TCR was taken from a woman in her 30s with acute COVID-19. The J gene is TRBJ1-6, the V gene TRBV12-5; tentative D call: TRBD1 (5 bases). The sequenced sample consisted of PBMCs or T cells enriched from blood (not recorded which). For the CDR3, the DNA is TGTGCTAGTGGTTTAGGGGTTTCACCCCTCCACTTT. It translates to CASGLGVSPLHF.